This T cell receptor beta chain appears in the sequencing data of a study of radiation and T cells in renal cell carcinoma. Study-level information: Nephrectomy followed 15 Gy stereotactic body radiation by 4 weeks.

As regards this clone: As yet, its antigen is unknown.

Time point specified: baseline pretreatment blood. Described treatment: 15 Gy SBRT to primary tumor, nephrectomy 4 weeks later. Study-wide points: In blood, top tumor clones expanded by 2 weeks, shrinking by 4. Pretreatment tumor biopsies were lacking, so baseline clonotypes are unknown.

The germline V gene encodes CDR1 LNHDA and CDR2 SQIVND (reference sequence). V lost 3 bases and J 3 bases, leaving 14 bases between the germline ends. This CDR3 has 15 residues. The data were produced by immunoSEQ multiplex PCR, yet TCRdb's version contains in-frame clones alone and is incomplete. The sample consists of about 59,000 clones, around 80% of them appearing once. This sequence was found in a man aged 55-75 years with renal cell carcinoma. The sequencing used blood, collected from a patient whose treatment included radiotherapy and nephrectomy. The rearrangement links TRBV19 to TRBJ1-1, with D uncertain. CDR3 DNA: TGTGCCAGTAGTATTATGCTGGTAATGCACACTGAAGCTTTCTTT. It is translated as CASSIMLVMHTEAFF.